This TCR beta chain stems from a study of T cell repertoires in cytomegalovirus infection. General study findings and limits: Cumulated frequencies of public TCR beta families served to identify carriers of CMV plus the relevant HLA.

Germline CDR1 SGHRS, CDR2 YFSETQ. This CDR3 has 15 amino acids. Trimming took 3 bases from V and 2 from J, leaving 14 bases between them. TCRdb reprocessed the reads via MiXCR and lists one record per CDR3 protein. The table shows tens of thousands of distinct CDR3 sequences, with around 25% occurring only once. Regarding this clonotype: Antigen specificity is unknown.

This sequence joins TRBV5-1 and TRBJ1-2, with D possibly TRBD1 on 5 matching bases. This clonotype was obtained from a human donor in good health (CMV status not recorded). Some clones in this sample may be carry-over from other donors' samples. The sample in question was CD8+ T cells from cultured PBMCs, obtained from culture after CMV antigen stimulation. DNA of the CDR3: TGCGCCAGCAGCTGGAGGGGTCTGGACAACTATGGCTACACCTTC. Translating it yields CASSWRGLDNYGYTF. The full variable domain, in which reference TRBV5-1 and TRBJ1-2 provide the parts outside the CDR3, is KAGVTQTPRYLIKTRGQQVTLSCSPISGHRSVSWYQQTPGQGLQFLFEYFSETQRNKGNFPGRFSGRQFSNSRSEMNVSTLELGDSALYLCASSWRGLDNYGYTFGSGTRLTVV.